One T cell receptor (beta chain) is described in this entry. The sample originates from a study of shared T cell receptors in the human thymus. The germline V gene encodes CDR1 SGHRS and CDR2 YFSETQ. V lost 8 bases to trimming and J lost 5 bases; unmatched junction nucleotides: 12. The length of the CDR3 is 15 residues. Repertoires were generated with immunoSEQ multiplex PCR, while TCRdb's copy carries only in-frame clones and drops some. Here the sample spans hundreds of thousands of clones, around 87% being singletons. These data were also reused for a study on human thymus T cells. That work states: During corrective heart surgery, resections were taken, and the thymus tissue came from them. Within thymic and blood repertoires, V and J gene usage appeared to be biased.

The source is a boy younger than two with a congenital heart defect. The chain uses TRBV5-1 and TRBJ1-5; 8 bases are shared with TRBD1. The source material was thymocytes. The CDR3, as DNA: TGCGCCAGTCGACAGGGGACGTTCGCCCATCAGCCCCAGCATTTT. Its protein product is CASRQGTFAHQPQHF. Based on the CDR3 plus reference TRBV5-1 and TRBJ1-5, the full variable domain is KAGVTQTPRYLIKTRGQQVTLSCSPISGHRSVSWYQQTPGQGLQFLFEYFSETQRNKGNFPGRFSGRQFSNSRSEMNVSTLELGDSALYLCASRQGTFAHQPQHFGDGTRLSIL.